These 16 T cell receptor beta chains came from one sample sequenced in a study of human T cells and chemical hapten exposure. TCRdb reanalysed the RACE reads using MiXCR and keeps one entry per CDR3 protein. The profile shows roughly 200,000 distinct CDR3 sequences, about 25% of them singletons. Described time point: patch test 3, about 24 weeks after DPC sensitization. Treatment here: therapeutic diphenylcyclopropenone sensitization with weekly scalp DPC. Sequenced material: whole blood, taken in connection with sensitization to the hapten diphenylcyclopropenone (DPC). The receptor source for this set is a woman aged 40 to 50 with alopecia areata. Some clones in this sample may be carry-over from other donors' samples.

This clonotype has more than one count but fewer than ten. The chain employs TRBV30 and TRBJ1-2, with 7 positions matching TRBD1. V shed 1 base and J 3 bases; nucleotides not matched to a gene: 5. Germline V gene lookup returns CDR1 GTSNPN and CDR2 SVGIG (reference sequence). The CDR3 totals 14 residues. Here the CDR3 DNA reads TGTGCCTGGAGTGCAGGGGGGCTGGACTATGGCTACACCTTC. It yields the protein CAWSAGGLDYGYTF.

This clonotype came up a few times. The CDR3 is CASSGGTSGRPGELFF. In DNA, the CDR3 is TGTGCCAGCAGTGGGGGGACTAGCGGGAGACCCGGGGAGCTGTTTTTT. The V gene is TRBV28, the J gene TRBJ2-2; TRBD2 agrees at 14 bases. The length of the CDR3 is 16 residues. Per germline, CDR1 MDHEN and CDR2 SYDVKM. Losses at the gene ends were 5 bases for V and 6 bases for J; bases not matched to a gene: 5.

The chain employs TRBV25-1 and TRBJ1-5; the D gene is possibly TRBD1 (5 bases). The V and J ends lost 5 bases and 6 bases respectively, with 14 bases between them. Germline CDR1 and CDR2: MGHDK and SYGVNS. The CDR3 contains 14 residues. The CDR3 coding sequence is TGTGCCAGCAGTTACCCAGGGTGGAGTCAGCCCCAGCATTTT. This encodes CASSYPGWSQPQHF.

This clonotype occurred a few times. This chain connects TRBV20-1 to TRBJ1-5; D uncertain. Germline loops: CDR1 DFQATT, CDR2 SNEGSKA (reference sequence). V lost 6 bases to trimming and J lost 3 bases, with 12 bases between them. The CDR3 runs 13 residues. CDR3 residues: CSAPGILNQPQHF. Here the CDR3 DNA reads TGCAGTGCCCCGGGGATCCTCAATCAGCCCCAGCATTTT.

This sequence joins TRBV6-2 or TRBV6-3 and TRBJ2-1, with 10 bases aligning to TRBD2. Looked up from germline, CDR1 is MNHEY and CDR2 is SVGEGT. The V segment lost 2 bases and the J segment 8 bases; nucleotides outside the gene matches: 12. CDR3 size: 17 residues. The CDR3 region is CASSYPLASGSRYEQFF. CDR3 nucleotide sequence: TGTGCCAGCAGTTACCCGCTGGCTAGCGGGAGTAGGTATGAGCAGTTCTTC.

This clonotype has more than one count but fewer than ten. V gene TRBV7-2 combines with J gene TRBJ2-5, with 9 bases aligning to TRBD1. This CDR3 has 15 amino acids. The germline V gene has CDR1 SGHTA and CDR2 FQGNSA. V lost 5 bases to trimming and J lost 4 bases; unmatched junction nucleotides: 8. CDR3 nucleotides: TGTGCCAGCAGCCCCCCTAGGACAGGGGCAGAGACCCAGTACTTC. This codes for CASSPPRTGAETQYF.

The sample holds many counts of this clonotype. CDR3 sequence reads: CASSQGPESSYEQYF. CDR3 DNA: TGCGCCAGCAGCCAAGGTCCCGAGAGCTCCTACGAGCAGTACTTC. This chain uses TRBV4-3 with TRBJ2-7; D call uncertain. Germline CDR1 LGHNA, CDR2 YSLEER. The ends were cut back, 1 base at V and 0 bases at J, with 10 bases in the middle. CDR3 length: 15 residues.

In DNA form, the CDR3 reads TGCAGCGTTGAGGCAGGGGGCGCGTACAATGAGCAGTTCTTC. This translates into CSVEAGGAYNEQFF. The chain employs TRBV29-1 and TRBJ2-1; 8 bases line up with TRBD1. The CDR3 spans 14 residues. The germline gives CDR1 SQVTM, CDR2 ANQGSEA. The trim removed 3 bases at V and 4 bases at J, leaving 5 bases unmatched.

This sequence joins TRBV5-1 and TRBJ1-1; no definite D call. V was trimmed by 1 base and J by 1 base, leaving 8 bases between them. Germline V gene data show CDR1 as SGHRS and CDR2 as YFSETQ. CDR3 length equals 14 residues. Here the CDR3 reads CASSLSTENTEAFF. CDR3 coding DNA: TGCGCCAGCAGCTTGTCTACCGAGAACACTGAAGCTTTCTTT. Full variable domain (missing parts from reference TRBV5-1 and TRBJ1-1): KAGVTQTPRYLIKTRGQQVTLSCSPISGHRSVSWYQQTPGQGLQFLFEYFSETQRNKGNFPGRFSGRQFSNSRSEMNVSTLELGDSALYLCASSLSTENTEAFFGQGTRLTVV.

The chain joins TRBV9 to TRBJ1-4; TRBD1 might be the D (5 bases). This CDR3 is 15 amino acids long. Germline V gives CDR1 SGDLS, CDR2 YYNGEE. Trimming took off 2 bases at V and 4 bases at J, with 12 bases between the two ends. CDR3 coding DNA: TGTGCCAGCAGCGTCTCAGGGTGGAGTAATGAAAAACTGTTTTTT. This sequence encodes CASSVSGWSNEKLFF.

This clonotype has only a few counts. The J gene is TRBJ2-7, the V gene TRBV6-2 or TRBV6-3; 10 bases fit TRBD2. V lost 0 bases, J lost 2 bases, and 10 bases stayed unmatched. In germline, CDR1 is MNHEY, CDR2 SVGEGT. The CDR3 runs to 18 residues. The DNA of the CDR3 is TGTGCCAGCAGTTACTCGTTCACAGCGGGAGGGCCAACCTACGAGCAGTACTTC. Translated, it gives CASSYSFTAGGPTYEQYF.

The chain combines TRBV2 with TRBJ2-3, with no clear D. Trimming took 5 bases from V and 5 from J, leaving 8 bases between them. CDR1 SNHLY and CDR2 FYNNEI come from the germline V gene. The CDR3 covers 12 residues. The CDR3 loop reads CASSSHRDTQYF. DNA of the CDR3: TGTGCCAGCAGTTCCCACCGAGATACGCAGTATTTT.

This clonotype was counted only a few times. V usage is TRBV20-1 and J usage is TRBJ1-1, with D maybe TRBD1 (5 bases). In germline, CDR1 is DFQATT, CDR2 SNEGSKA (reference sequence). The germline V and J ends were trimmed by 5 bases and 6 bases, with 13 bases remaining between them. This CDR3 is built from 12 residues. The CDR3 here is CSAPGYGAEAFF. CDR3 coding DNA: TGCAGTGCTCCAGGGTATGGCGCTGAAGCTTTCTTT.

Here the CDR3 DNA reads TGTGCCAGCAGCCAACCCGGGCGCCCCCGAGGAAATGAGCAGTTCTTC. It codes for CASSQPGRPRGNEQFF. The chain employs TRBV7-2 and TRBJ2-1; D remains unclear. The germline V gene has CDR1 SGHTA and CDR2 FQGNSA. This CDR3 comprises 16 residues. Trimming stripped 5 bases from V and 7 bases from J, with 21 bases between.

This clonotype has only a few counts. This rearrangement joins TRBV4-2 to TRBJ1-1; D not resolved. This CDR3 has 16 residues. Per the germline V gene, CDR1 is LGHNA and CDR2 is YNFKEQ. Trimming shortened V by 5 bases and J by 0 bases, and 16 bases separated the two germline ends. DNA of the CDR3: TGTGCCAGCAGCGAAACCTCCCTCGGAATGAACACTGAAGCTTTCTTT. This encodes CASSETSLGMNTEAFF.

This clonotype was picked up a small number of times. The chain joins TRBV5-1 to TRBJ2-3; 8 bases align to TRBD1. V was pared by 4 bases and J by 3 bases, with 7 bases of the junction left unmatched. The CDR3 covers 15 residues. Germline V lookup: CDR1 SGHRS, CDR2 YFSETQ. The CDR3 sequence: CASSTGTGFTDTQYF. For the CDR3, the DNA is TGCGCCAGCAGCACGGGGACAGGATTTACAGATACGCAGTATTTT.